Listed here are 19 T cell receptor beta chains from one sample, sequenced in a study of T cells in localized non-small cell lung cancer. The table came from immunoSEQ multiplex PCR; TCRdb's copy has only in-frame clones and leaves some out. The sample includes about 40,000 clones, more than 75% of them seen just once. The sample here was peripheral blood, taken before any cancer treatment. Receptors were obtained from a man between 40 and 69 years old with stage I lung adenocarcinoma.

J is TRBJ1-3 and V is TRBV7-9, with 7 bases that match TRBD1. The germline V gene encodes CDR1 SEHNR and CDR2 FQNEAQ (reference sequence). The CDR3 length is 15 residues. The V segment lost 5 bases and the J segment 7 bases; nucleotides outside the gene matches: 11. The chain's CDR3 is CASSLLVTGENTIYF. The CDR3 nucleotides read TGTGCCAGCAGCCTACTGGTCACAGGGGAGAACACCATATATTTT.

This clone was seen more than once but under ten times. The rearrangement links TRBV11-2 to TRBJ2-1; D tentatively reads TRBD1 or TRBD2 (6 bases each). Germline CDR1 SGHAT, CDR2 FQNNGV. The ends were cut back, 0 bases at V and 9 bases at J, with 15 bases in the middle. The CDR3 is made up of 15 amino acids. Here the CDR3 reads CASSLDAGGPSEQFF. DNA of the CDR3: TGTGCCAGCAGCTTAGATGCCGGGGGCCCGAGTGAGCAGTTCTTC.

This clone was detected once. The chain links TRBV28 to TRBJ2-7; 8 nucleotides align to TRBD1. CDR1 and CDR2 from the germline V gene are MDHEN and SYDVKM. The CDR3 sequence is 13 residues long. The V and J ends lost 4 bases and 3 bases, in that order; junction bases with no gene match: 2. The CDR3 bases are TGTGCCAGCAGTTACAGGGGGAACTACGAGCAGTACTTC. This translates into CASSYRGNYEQYF.

The CDR3 region is CASSQGGFTDTQYF. CDR3 nucleotides: TGTGCCAGTAGTCAAGGGGGCTTCACAGATACGCAGTATTTT. The chain carries TRBV19 and TRBJ2-3; 7 bases agree with TRBD1. V was clipped by 5 bases and J by 2 bases; unmatched bases: 4. The CDR3 extends over 14 amino acids. Germline V gives CDR1 LNHDA, CDR2 SQIVND (reference sequence).

The chain links TRBV27 to TRBJ1-2; 8 nucleotides align to TRBD1. The junction had 10 bases not matched to a gene; V was cut back by 2 bases and J by 2 bases. Germline V gene sequence: CDR1 MNHEY, CDR2 SMNVEV (reference sequence). The CDR3 has 17 amino acids. The CDR3 nucleotides read TGTGCCAGCAGTTTAGCCCCGGGACAGGCGATCAACTATGGCTACACCTTC. This sequence encodes CASSLAPGQAINYGYTF.

V gene TRBV14 combines with J gene TRBJ2-1; 10 nucleotides agree with TRBD2. Germline CDR1 and CDR2: SGHDN and FVKESK. V shed 4 bases, J shed 8 bases, and the junction held 8 bases outside the gene matches. This CDR3 region has 15 residues. CDR3 region: CASSPSGRALHEQFF. CDR3 DNA sequence: TGTGCCAGCAGCCCCAGCGGGAGGGCCCTCCATGAGCAGTTCTTC. The full variable domain, in which reference TRBV14 and TRBJ2-1 provide the parts outside the CDR3, is EAGVTQFPSHSVIEKGQTVTLRCDPISGHDNLYWYRRVMGKEIKFLLHFVKESKQDESGMPNNRFLAERTGGTYSTLKVQPAELEDSGVYFCASSPSGRALHEQFFGPGTRLTVL.

The V and J genes are TRBV27 and TRBJ1-2, with D perhaps matching TRBD1 (5 bases). CDR1 MNHEY and CDR2 SMNVEV come from the germline V gene (reference sequence). Trimming pared 7 bases from V and 4 bases from J, leaving 19 bases between. The CDR3 runs 15 residues. The CDR3 protein is CASTSNPPGLYGYTF. The CDR3 DNA follows: TGTGCCAGCACCTCGAACCCCCCAGGGCTCTATGGCTACACCTTC.

The CDR3 loop reads CAAQQGEGHGYTF. CDR3 nucleotides: TGTGCCGCCCAACAGGGGGAAGGACATGGCTACACCTTC. The J gene is TRBJ1-2, the V gene TRBV10-3; TRBD1 agrees at 8 bases. CDR3 length equals 13 residues. J gave up 6 bases and V 11 bases, and 11 bases lay outside the gene matches. The V gene's germline CDR1 is ENHRY and CDR2 SYGVKD.

The rearrangement links TRBV6-1 to TRBJ2-7; TRBD2 might be the D (6 bases). CDR1 is MNHNS and CDR2 is SASEGT in the germline V gene. Trimming removed 3 bases at V and 0 bases at J, with 12 bases between. This CDR3 spans 15 amino acids. The CDR3 spells CASSDAGLSSYEQYF. The CDR3 bases are TGTGCCAGCAGTGACGCGGGGCTTAGCTCCTACGAGCAGTACTTC.

This clone is labeled medium-sized (0.01 to 0.1%). The CDR3 here is CASSLARGDYNEQFF. CDR3 DNA sequence: TGTGCCAGCAGTTTAGCCAGGGGTGACTACAATGAGCAGTTCTTC. The chain uses TRBV27 and TRBJ2-1; perhaps TRBD1 as D (6 bases). Trimming left V 2 bases short and J 3 bases short, with 11 bases between. The CDR3 loop spans 15 amino acids. Per the germline V gene, CDR1 is MNHEY and CDR2 is SMNVEV (reference sequence).

The chain couples TRBV27 to TRBJ2-1; 16 nucleotides align to TRBD2. Germline CDR1 is MNHEY and CDR2 is SMNVEV (reference sequence). The CDR3 is made up of 19 amino acids. The junction had 10 bases not matched to a gene; V was cut back by 3 bases and J by 5 bases. CDR3 protein: CASSFLGGTSGRAHNEQFF. DNA of the CDR3: TGTGCCAGCAGTTTTTTGGGGGGGACTAGCGGGAGGGCTCACAATGAGCAGTTCTTC.

The chain has TRBV18 and TRBJ2-1; D not certain. The CDR3 has 12 amino acids. The V gene's germline CDR1 is KGHSH and CDR2 LQKENI. V was pared by 2 bases and J by 4 bases, with 3 bases between. The CDR3 loop reads CASSPSYNEQFF. As DNA, the CDR3 is TGTGCCAGCTCACCATCGTACAATGAGCAGTTCTTC.

This clone was observed a handful of times. V and J are TRBV28 and TRBJ2-1; D is unclear. The CDR3 has 15 amino acids. V was shortened by 4 bases and J by 0 bases, with 10 bases between the two germline ends. Germline CDR1 reads MDHEN; CDR2 reads SYDVKM. CDR3 coding DNA: TGTGCCAGCAGTTGGATAGCTAGCTCCTACAATGAGCAGTTCTTC. Encoded protein: CASSWIASSYNEQFF.

The CDR3 region is CASQTTSLGTGELFF. The CDR3 DNA is TGTGCCAGTCAAACGACTAGCTTGGGCACCGGGGAGCTGTTTTTT. V gene TRBV28 combines with J gene TRBJ2-2, with 7 bases that match TRBD2. With V trimmed by 9 bases and J by 4 bases, 11 bases remained unmatched. The CDR3 contains 15 residues. Germline CDR1 reads MDHEN; CDR2 reads SYDVKM.

This clone was recorded once. J is TRBJ2-5 and V is TRBV6-5; 7 bases line up with TRBD2. Germline assignment: CDR1 MNHEY and CDR2 SVGAGI. V lost 4 bases and J lost 1; bases outside the gene matches: 9. This CDR3 has 16 residues. Here the CDR3 DNA reads TGTGCCAGCAGTTTCGACGGGAGGCCACTCCAAGAGACCCAGTACTTC. Its protein is CASSFDGRPLQETQYF.

CDR3 in amino acids: CASSFTGGNEQFF. The DNA for the CDR3 is TGTGCCAGCAGCTTCACCGGGGGGAATGAGCAGTTCTTC. This chain links TRBV11-3 with TRBJ2-1; 7 nucleotides match TRBD2. The CDR3 loop spans 13 amino acids. The J segment lost 7 bases and the V segment lost 3 bases, leaving 3 bases of the junction unmatched. Germline V gene lookup returns CDR1 SGHNT and CDR2 YENEEA.

The chain joins TRBV28 to TRBJ1-1, with 7 positions matching TRBD1. CDR1 is MDHEN, CDR2 SYDVKM, per germline. The CDR3 runs to 16 residues. V dropped 2 bases and J dropped 4; count of bases not matched to a gene: 10. In nucleotides, the CDR3 is TGTGCCAGCAGTTTACCAGACGGGACAGACCCCACTGAAGCTTTCTTT. Translated: CASSLPDGTDPTEAFF. Full variable domain (missing parts from reference TRBV28 and TRBJ1-1): DVKVTQSSRYLVKRTGEKVFLECVQDMDHENMFWYRQDPGLGLRLIYFSYDVKMKEKGDIPEGYSVSREKKERFSLILESASTNQTSMYLCASSLPDGTDPTEAFFGQGTRLTVV.

The chain uses TRBV7-9 and TRBJ1-1; D is unresolved. V was shortened by 5 bases and J by 9 bases, with 13 bases between the two germline ends. This CDR3 has 12 residues. Germline V gene data show CDR1 as SEHNR and CDR2 as FQNEAQ (reference sequence). The CDR3 coding sequence is TGTGCCAGCAGCCCGACACAAGGCCAAGCTTTCTTT. Translated: CASSPTQGQAFF.

The chain is built from TRBV4-1 and TRBJ1-2, with TRBD1 identical over 8 bases. J lost 7 bases, V lost 2 bases, and 9 bases had no gene match. CDR3 length equals 15 residues. The germline V gene has CDR1 MGHRA and CDR2 YSYEKL. CDR3 in amino acids: CASSQIRGQDSGYTF. The DNA for the CDR3 is TGCGCCAGCAGCCAAATCAGGGGGCAGGACTCTGGCTACACCTTC.